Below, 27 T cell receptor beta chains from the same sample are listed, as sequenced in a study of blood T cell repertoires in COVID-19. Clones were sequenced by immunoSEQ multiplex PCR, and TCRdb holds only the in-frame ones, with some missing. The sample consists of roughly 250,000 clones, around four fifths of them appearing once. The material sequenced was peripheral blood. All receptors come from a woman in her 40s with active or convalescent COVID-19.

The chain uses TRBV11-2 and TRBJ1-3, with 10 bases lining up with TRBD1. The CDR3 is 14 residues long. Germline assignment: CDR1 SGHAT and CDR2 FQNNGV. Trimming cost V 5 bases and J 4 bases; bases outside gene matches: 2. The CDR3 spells CASSRQGAGNTIYF. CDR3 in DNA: TGTGCCAGCAGCCGACAGGGGGCCGGAAACACCATATATTTT.

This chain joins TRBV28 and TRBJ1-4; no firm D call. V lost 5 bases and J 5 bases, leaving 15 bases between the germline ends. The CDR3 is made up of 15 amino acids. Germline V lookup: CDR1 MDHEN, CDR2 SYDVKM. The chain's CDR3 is CASSNGGTTNEKLFF. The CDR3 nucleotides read TGTGCCAGCAGTAACGGCGGAACCACCAATGAAAAACTGTTTTTT.

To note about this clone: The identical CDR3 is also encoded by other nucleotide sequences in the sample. The chain's CDR3 is CASSLGQGGYNEQFF. The CDR3 DNA reads as TGTGCCAGCAGCTTGGGACAGGGGGGCTACAATGAGCAGTTCTTC. V is TRBV5-4 and J is TRBJ2-1, with 9 bases fitting TRBD1. CDR3 length: 15 amino acids. CDR1 is SGHNT, CDR2 YYREEE, per germline (reference sequence). The junction had 1 base not matched to a gene; V was cut back by 0 bases and J by 3 bases.

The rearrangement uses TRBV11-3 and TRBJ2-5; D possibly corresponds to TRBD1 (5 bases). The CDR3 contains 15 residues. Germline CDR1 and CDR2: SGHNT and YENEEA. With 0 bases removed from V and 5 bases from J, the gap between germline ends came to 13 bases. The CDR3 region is CASSLDGQGAETQYF. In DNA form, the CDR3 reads TGTGCCAGCAGCTTAGATGGCCAGGGTGCGGAGACCCAGTACTTC. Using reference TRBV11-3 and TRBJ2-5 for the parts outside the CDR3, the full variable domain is EAGVVQSPRYKIIEKKQPVAFWCNPISGHNTLYWYLQNLGQGPELLIRYENEEAVDDSQLPKDRFSAERLKGVDSTLKIQPAELGDSAVYLCASSLDGQGAETQYFGPGTRLLVL.

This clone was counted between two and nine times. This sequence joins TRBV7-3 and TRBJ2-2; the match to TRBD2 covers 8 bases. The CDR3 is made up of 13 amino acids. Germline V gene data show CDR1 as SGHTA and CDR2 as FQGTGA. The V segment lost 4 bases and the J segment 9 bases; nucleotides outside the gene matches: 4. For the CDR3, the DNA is TGTGCCAGCAGCTCCGCGGGGGGCAGGGAGCTGTTTTTT. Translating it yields CASSSAGGRELFF.

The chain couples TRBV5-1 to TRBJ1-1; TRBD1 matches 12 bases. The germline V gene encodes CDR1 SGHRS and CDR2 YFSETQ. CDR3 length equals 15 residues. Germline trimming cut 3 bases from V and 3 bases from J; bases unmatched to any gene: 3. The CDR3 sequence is CASSWGQGAYTEAFF. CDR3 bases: TGCGCCAGCAGCTGGGGACAGGGGGCCTACACTGAAGCTTTCTTT.

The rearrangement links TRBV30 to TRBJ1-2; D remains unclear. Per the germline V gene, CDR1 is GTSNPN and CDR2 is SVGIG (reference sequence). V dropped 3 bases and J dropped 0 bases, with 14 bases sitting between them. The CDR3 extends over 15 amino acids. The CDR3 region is CAWSSGRASNYGYTF. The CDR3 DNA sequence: TGTGCCTGGAGCAGTGGGAGGGCATCTAACTATGGCTACACCTTC.

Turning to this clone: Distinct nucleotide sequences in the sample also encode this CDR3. The CDR3 DNA follows: TGTGCCAGCAGTTTATCGGGGCAGGGGTATGGCTACACCTTC. Translation gives CASSLSGQGYGYTF. V and J are TRBV27 and TRBJ1-2, with a weak D call TRBD1 (6 bases). Germline V gene data show CDR1 as MNHEY and CDR2 as SMNVEV (reference sequence). V gave up 0 bases and J gave up 5 bases, with 10 bases separating them. The length of the CDR3 is 14 residues.

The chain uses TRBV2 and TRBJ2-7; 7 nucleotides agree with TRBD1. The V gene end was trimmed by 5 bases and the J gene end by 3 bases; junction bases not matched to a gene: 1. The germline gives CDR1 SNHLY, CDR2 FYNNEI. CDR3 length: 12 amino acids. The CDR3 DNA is TGTGCCAGCAGTAACAGGGGCTACGAGCAGTACTTC. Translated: CASSNRGYEQYF.

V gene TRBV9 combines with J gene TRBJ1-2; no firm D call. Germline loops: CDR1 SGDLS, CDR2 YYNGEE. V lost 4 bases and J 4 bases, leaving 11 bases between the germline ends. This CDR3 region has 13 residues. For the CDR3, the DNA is TGTGCCAGCAGCCTTGAAGGGAGCTATGGCTACACCTTC. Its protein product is CASSLEGSYGYTF.

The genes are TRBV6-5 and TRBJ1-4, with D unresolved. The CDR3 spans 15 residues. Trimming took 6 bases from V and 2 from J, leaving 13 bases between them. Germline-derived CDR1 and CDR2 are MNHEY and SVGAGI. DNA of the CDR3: TGTGCCAGCAGGGGCAGCCATCCGACTAATGAAAAACTGTTTTTT. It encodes CASRGSHPTNEKLFF.

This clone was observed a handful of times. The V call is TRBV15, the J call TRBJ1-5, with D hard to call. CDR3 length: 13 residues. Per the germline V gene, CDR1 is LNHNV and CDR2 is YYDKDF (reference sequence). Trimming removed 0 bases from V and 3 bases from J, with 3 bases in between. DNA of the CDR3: TGTGCCACCAGCAGAGATTACAATCAGCCCCAGCATTTT. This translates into CATSRDYNQPQHF.

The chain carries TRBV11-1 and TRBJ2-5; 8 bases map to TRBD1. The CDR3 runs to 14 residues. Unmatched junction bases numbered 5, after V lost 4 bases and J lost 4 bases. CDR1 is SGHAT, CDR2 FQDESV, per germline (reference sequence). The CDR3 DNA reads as TGTGCCAGCAGCTCGGGACAGGTTCGAGAGACCCAGTACTTC. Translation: CASSSGQVRETQYF.

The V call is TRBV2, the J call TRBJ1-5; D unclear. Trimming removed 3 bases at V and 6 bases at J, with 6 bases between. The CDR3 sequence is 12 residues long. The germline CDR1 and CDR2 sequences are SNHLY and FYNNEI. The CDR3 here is CASSDDSQPQHF. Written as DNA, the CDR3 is TGTGCCAGCAGTGATGATAGTCAGCCCCAGCATTTT.

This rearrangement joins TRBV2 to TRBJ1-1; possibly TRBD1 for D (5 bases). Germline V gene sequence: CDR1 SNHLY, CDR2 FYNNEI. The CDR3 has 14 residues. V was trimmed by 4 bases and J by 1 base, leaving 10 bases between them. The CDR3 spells CASSGGASNTEAFF. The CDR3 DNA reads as TGTGCCAGCAGTGGGGGCGCATCGAACACTGAAGCTTTCTTT. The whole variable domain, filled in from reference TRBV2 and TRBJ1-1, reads EPEVTQTPSHQVTQMGQEVILRCVPISNHLYFYWYRQILGQKVEFLVSFYNNEISEKSEIFDDQFSVERPDGSNFTLKIRSTKLEDSAMYFCASSGGASNTEAFFGQGTRLTVV.

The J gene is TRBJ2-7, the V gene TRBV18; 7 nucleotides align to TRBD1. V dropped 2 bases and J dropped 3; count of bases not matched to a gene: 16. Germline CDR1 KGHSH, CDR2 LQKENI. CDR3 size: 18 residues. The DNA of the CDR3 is TGTGCCAGCTCACCAGGGACAGCTAAACCCAGCAGATTCTACGAGCAGTACGTC. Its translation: CASSPGTAKPSRFYEQYV.

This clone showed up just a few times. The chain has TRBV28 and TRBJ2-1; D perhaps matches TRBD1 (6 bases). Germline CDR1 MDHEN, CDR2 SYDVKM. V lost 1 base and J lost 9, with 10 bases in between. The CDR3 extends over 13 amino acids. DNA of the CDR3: TGTGCCAGCAGTTTATCTGAGGGGGTTGAGCAGTTCTTC. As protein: CASSLSEGVEQFF.

The CDR3 nucleotides read TGTGCCAGCAGCCAAGACCCGGCCCAGGGCCTAGGCTCACCCCTCCACTTT. Translated, it gives CASSQDPAQGLGSPLHF. This sequence joins TRBV3-1 (or the pseudogene TRBV3-2) and TRBJ1-6; TRBD1 might be the D (5 bases). This CDR3 is 17 amino acids long. Looked up from germline, CDR1 is LGHDT and CDR2 is YNNKEL (reference sequence). The V gene lost 0 bases and the J gene lost 10 bases, with 19 bases spanning the gap.

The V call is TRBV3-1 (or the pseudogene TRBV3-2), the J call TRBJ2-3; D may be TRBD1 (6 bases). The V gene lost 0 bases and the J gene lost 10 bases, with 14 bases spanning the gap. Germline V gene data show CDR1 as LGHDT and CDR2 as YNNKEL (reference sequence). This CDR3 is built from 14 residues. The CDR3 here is CASSQDLGAPSQYF. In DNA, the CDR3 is TGTGCCAGCAGCCAAGATCTGGGGGCCCCTTCGCAGTATTTT.

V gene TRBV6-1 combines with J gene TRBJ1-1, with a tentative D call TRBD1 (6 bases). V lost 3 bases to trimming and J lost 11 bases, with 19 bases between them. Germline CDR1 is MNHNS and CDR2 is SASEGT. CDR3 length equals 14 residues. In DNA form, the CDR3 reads TGTGCCAGCAGTGATGGGGGTTGGGACATGCGGGCTTTCTTT. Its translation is CASSDGGWDMRAFF.

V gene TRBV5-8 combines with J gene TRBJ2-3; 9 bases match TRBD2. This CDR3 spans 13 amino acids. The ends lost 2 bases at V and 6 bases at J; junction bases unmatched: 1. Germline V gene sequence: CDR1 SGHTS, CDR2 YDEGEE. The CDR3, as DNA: TGTGCCAGCAGCTTAAGCGGGAGGGATACGCAGTATTTT. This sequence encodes CASSLSGRDTQYF.

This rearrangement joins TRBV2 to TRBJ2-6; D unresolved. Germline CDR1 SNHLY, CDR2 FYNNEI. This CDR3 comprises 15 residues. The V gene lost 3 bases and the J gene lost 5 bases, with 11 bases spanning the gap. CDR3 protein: CASSDSGSWANVLTF. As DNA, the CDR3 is TGTGCCAGCAGTGACTCCGGGTCTTGGGCCAACGTCCTGACTTTC. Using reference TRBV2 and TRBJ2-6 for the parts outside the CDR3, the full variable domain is EPEVTQTPSHQVTQMGQEVILRCVPISNHLYFYWYRQILGQKVEFLVSFYNNEISEKSEIFDDQFSVERPDGSNFTLKIRSTKLEDSAMYFCASSDSGSWANVLTFGAGSRLTVL.

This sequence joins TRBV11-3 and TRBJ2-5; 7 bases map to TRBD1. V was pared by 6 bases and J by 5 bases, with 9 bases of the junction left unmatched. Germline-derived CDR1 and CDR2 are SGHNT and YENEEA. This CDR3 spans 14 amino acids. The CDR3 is CASSPQGYGETQYF. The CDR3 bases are TGTGCCAGCAGTCCACAGGGGTATGGGGAGACCCAGTACTTC. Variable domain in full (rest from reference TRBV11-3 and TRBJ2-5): EAGVVQSPRYKIIEKKQPVAFWCNPISGHNTLYWYLQNLGQGPELLIRYENEEAVDDSQLPKDRFSAERLKGVDSTLKIQPAELGDSAVYLCASSPQGYGETQYFGPGTRLLVL.

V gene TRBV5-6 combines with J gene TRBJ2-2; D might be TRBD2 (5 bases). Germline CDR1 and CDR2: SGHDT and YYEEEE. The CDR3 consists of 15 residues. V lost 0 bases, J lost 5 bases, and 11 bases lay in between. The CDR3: CASSLDSGRTGELFF. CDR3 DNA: TGTGCCAGCAGCTTGGATTCGGGGAGAACCGGGGAGCTGTTTTTT.

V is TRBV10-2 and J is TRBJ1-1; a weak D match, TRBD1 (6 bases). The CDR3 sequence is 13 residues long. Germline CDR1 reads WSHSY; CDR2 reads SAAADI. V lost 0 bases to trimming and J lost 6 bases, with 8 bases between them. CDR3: CASSESRGSEAFF. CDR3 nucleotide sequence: TGCGCCAGCAGTGAGTCGAGGGGGTCTGAAGCTTTCTTT.

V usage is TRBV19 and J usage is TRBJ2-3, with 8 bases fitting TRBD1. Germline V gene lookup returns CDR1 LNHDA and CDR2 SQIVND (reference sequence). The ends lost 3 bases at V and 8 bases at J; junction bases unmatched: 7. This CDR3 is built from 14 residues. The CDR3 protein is CASSMQGARGTQYF. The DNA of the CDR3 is TGTGCCAGTAGTATGCAGGGGGCAAGGGGTACGCAGTATTTT.

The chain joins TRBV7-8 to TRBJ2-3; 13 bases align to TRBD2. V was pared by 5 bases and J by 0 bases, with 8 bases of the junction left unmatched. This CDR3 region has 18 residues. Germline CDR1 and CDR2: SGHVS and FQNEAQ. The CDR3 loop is CASSREGTSGVSTDTQYF. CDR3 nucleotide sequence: TGTGCCAGCAGCCGAGAGGGGACTAGCGGGGTGAGCACAGATACGCAGTATTTT.